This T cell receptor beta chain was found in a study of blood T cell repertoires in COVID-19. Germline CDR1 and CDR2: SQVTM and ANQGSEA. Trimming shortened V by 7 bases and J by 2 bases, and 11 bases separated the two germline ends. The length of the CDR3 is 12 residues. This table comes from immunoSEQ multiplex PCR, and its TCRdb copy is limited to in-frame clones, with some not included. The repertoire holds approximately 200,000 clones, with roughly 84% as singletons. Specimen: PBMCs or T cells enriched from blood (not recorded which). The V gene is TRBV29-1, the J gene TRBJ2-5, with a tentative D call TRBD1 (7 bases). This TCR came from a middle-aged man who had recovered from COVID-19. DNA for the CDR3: TGCAGCGCCTCAGGGGGGCAAGAGACCCAGTACTTC. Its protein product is CSASGGQETQYF.